The 32 T cell receptor beta chains given below trace back to one sample, sequenced in a study of CD8+CD57+ T cells in acquired aplastic anemia. Sequencing involved patients with CD8+CD57+ cell expansion previously shown by flow cytometry. Researchers used genomic DNA as the template to profile TCR beta VDJ and CDR3. TCRdb reanalysed the reads using MiXCR and keeps one entry per CDR3 protein. Among over 150,000 distinct CDR3 sequences listed, about 52% were seen once. The sample consisted of sorted CD4+, CD8+, or CD8+CD57+ T cells (not recorded which) from PBMCs. These receptors all stem from a human donor with aplastic anemia.

Concerning this clonotype: This may come from a read error, since a much larger clone is one base off. The J gene is TRBJ1-2, the V gene TRBV11-1, with D hard to call. The CDR3 consists of 17 residues. The V end lost 2 bases, the J end lost 6 bases, and 22 bases lay between the germline ends. Looked up from germline, CDR1 is SGHAT and CDR2 is FQDESV (reference sequence). The CDR3 DNA reads as TGTGCCAGCAGCTTAATCATCCGCCGGGAGGAGGCGGATGGCTACACCTTC. This translates into CASSLIIRREEADGYTF.

This clonotype has only a few counts. The chain employs TRBV7-9 and TRBJ1-1; D is uncertain. V was trimmed by 5 bases and J by 0 bases, leaving 7 bases between them. Germline V CDR1 and CDR2: SEHNR, FQNEAQ (reference sequence). The CDR3 covers 13 residues. The CDR3 DNA reads TGTGCCAGCAGCCTGGATATGAACACTGAAGCTTTCTTT. Protein sequence: CASSLDMNTEAFF.

The rearrangement joins TRBV10-3 to TRBJ2-7; 8 bases fit TRBD1. This CDR3 contains 13 residues. V shed 7 bases and J 4 bases; nucleotides not matched to a gene: 6. Germline CDR1 reads ENHRY; CDR2 reads SYGVKD. CDR3 loop: CAINTGGMYEQYF. CDR3 DNA sequence: TGTGCCATCAACACAGGGGGAATGTACGAGCAGTACTTC.

This sequence joins TRBV10-3 and TRBJ2-1, with TRBD2 matching 7 bases. There are 14 residues in the CDR3. After removal of 10 bases from V and 2 bases from J, the junction contained 8 bases not matched to a gene. Germline CDR1 ENHRY, CDR2 SYGVKD. The CDR3 DNA is TGTGCCAGTCGGGGGGAGATCCCCTACAATGAGCAGTTCTTC. Protein product: CASRGEIPYNEQFF.

The gene calls are TRBV19 and TRBJ1-1, with no clear D. The CDR3 totals 14 residues. CDR1 is LNHDA, CDR2 SQIVND, per germline (reference sequence). V was pared by 5 bases and J by 7 bases, with 17 bases between. DNA of the CDR3: TGTGCCAGTAGTCCCGGTGGAATGGCTGGTGAAGCTTTCTTT. Amino acids: CASSPGGMAGEAFF.

V usage is TRBV10-2 and J usage is TRBJ2-7; D remains ambiguous. The CDR3 contains 11 residues. CDR1 and CDR2 from the germline V gene are WSHSY and SAAADI. Trimming left V 6 bases short and J 6 bases short, with 9 bases between. The DNA of the CDR3 is TGCGCCAGCAGCGCGGTGGGCGAGCAGTACTTC. Translated: CASSAVGEQYF.

The count of this clonotype is one. This chain links TRBV15 with TRBJ2-5, with 15 bases matching TRBD2. This CDR3 contains 18 residues. The ends lost 3 bases at V and 2 bases at J; junction bases unmatched: 7. CDR1 and CDR2 from the germline V gene are LNHNV and YYDKDF (reference sequence). The CDR3 DNA reads TGTGCCACCAGCAGCCATTTAGGACTAGCGGGGGGGCAAGAGACCCAGTACTTC. It translates to CATSSHLGLAGGQETQYF.

The gene calls are TRBV29-1 and TRBJ2-5; a weak D match, TRBD2 (7 bases). V dropped 7 bases and J dropped 2 bases, with 26 bases sitting between them. CDR3 length: 17 residues. Germline CDR1 reads SQVTM; CDR2 reads ANQGSEA. CDR3 bases: TGCAGCGCCGCTCCCCGGGGGCGAGCGGGAATACAAGAGACCCAGTACTTC. Its translation: CSAAPRGRAGIQETQYF.

The chain has TRBV7-6 and TRBJ1-2; unclear D gene. The CDR3 runs 13 residues. Germline V CDR1 and CDR2: SGHVS, FNYEAQ. V was shortened by 5 bases and J by 4 bases, with 11 bases between the two germline ends. CDR3 amino acids: CASSPSGLYGYTF. The CDR3 DNA sequence: TGTGCCAGCAGCCCCTCCGGGCTCTATGGCTACACCTTC. Full variable domain (remainder filled in from reference TRBV7-6 and TRBJ1-2): GAGVSQSPRYKVTKRGQDVALRCDPISGHVSLYWYRQALGQGPEFLTYFNYEAQQDKSGLPNDRFSAERPEGSISTLTIQRTEQRDSAMYRCASSPSGLYGYTFGSGTRLTVV.

For the CDR3, the DNA is TGTGCCAGCAGCCGCGGGACAGGGTATCGGGGGCAGTTCTTC. The encoded protein is CASSRGTGYRGQFF. The rearrangement links TRBV27 to TRBJ2-1, with TRBD1 matching over 9 bases. This CDR3 contains 14 residues. Germline V gives CDR1 MNHEY, CDR2 SMNVEV (reference sequence). J lost 12 bases, V lost 6 bases, and 12 bases had no gene match.

The chain uses TRBV19 and TRBJ2-5, with TRBD2 matching over 7 bases. This CDR3 spans 13 amino acids. Germline CDR1 is LNHDA and CDR2 is SQIVND (reference sequence). V shed 3 bases and J 5 bases; nucleotides not matched to a gene: 3. This CDR3 is CASSIGGLETQYF. In DNA, the CDR3 is TGTGCCAGTAGTATCGGGGGGTTGGAGACCCAGTACTTC. Together with reference TRBV19 and TRBJ2-5, the CDR3 gives the full variable domain: DGGITQSPKYLFRKEGQNVTLSCEQNLNHDAMYWYRQDPGQGLRLIYYSQIVNDFQKGDIAEGYSVSREKKESFPLTVTSAQKNPTAFYLCASSIGGLETQYFGPGTRLLVL.

This clonotype was seen at least ten times. The J gene is TRBJ1-2, the V gene TRBV7-9; 7 positions agree with TRBD1. V was clipped by 0 bases and J by 6 bases; unmatched bases: 4. The germline V gene has CDR1 SEHNR and CDR2 FQNEAQ (reference sequence). There are 14 residues in the CDR3. The CDR3 reads CASSLAGQEDGYTF. As DNA, the CDR3 is TGTGCCAGCAGCTTAGCTGGACAGGAGGATGGCTACACCTTC.

In this sample, this clonotype turned up a few times. The chain is built from TRBV7-2 and TRBJ2-7; 7 nucleotides match TRBD2. CDR1 and CDR2 (germline): SGHTA, FQGNSA. V was clipped by 5 bases and J by 0 bases; unmatched bases: 7. CDR3 length: 15 amino acids. The CDR3 region has the DNA TGTGCCAGCAGCCTCGACGGCGGGGGCTCCTACGAGCAGTACTTC. Amino acids: CASSLDGGGSYEQYF.

V and J are TRBV19 and TRBJ2-7, with D uncertain. CDR3 length: 11 amino acids. The germline gives CDR1 LNHDA, CDR2 SQIVND (reference sequence). The germline V and J ends were trimmed by 3 bases and 2 bases, with 2 bases remaining between them. The CDR3 reads CASSMAYEQYF. CDR3 nucleotides: TGTGCCAGTAGTATGGCCTACGAGCAGTACTTC.

Note on this clonotype: Mismatch with germline at one junction end may stem from a read error. The chain links TRBV11-1 to TRBJ2-1, with a possible D match to TRBD1 (5 bases). This CDR3 region has 14 residues. The V gene's germline CDR1 is SGHAT and CDR2 FQDESV (reference sequence). In DNA, the CDR3 is TGTGCCAGCAGCTCACGGACACAGTACAGTGAGCAGTTCTTC. Amino acids: CASSSRTQYSEQFF.

There are a few counts of this clonotype. The V call is TRBV27, the J call TRBJ1-2; perhaps TRBD1 as D (6 bases). CDR1 and CDR2 (germline): MNHEY, SMNVEV (reference sequence). V lost 8 bases, J lost 7 bases, and 17 bases lay in between. This CDR3 has 13 residues. The CDR3 DNA reads TGTGCCAGCCGCGGGGGGCAGCATTTTGGCTACACCTTC. It yields the protein CASRGGQHFGYTF.

J is TRBJ1-4 and V is TRBV2, with D unresolved. Germline V gives CDR1 SNHLY, CDR2 FYNNEI. V was clipped by 5 bases and J by 8 bases, with 15 bases between them. There are 14 residues in the CDR3. In DNA, the CDR3 is TGTGCCAGCAGTTTCGAGGACGTTTTCGAAAAACTGTTTTTT. It is translated as CASSFEDVFEKLFF.

This sequence joins TRBV24-1 and TRBJ2-6, with a weak D call TRBD2 (7 bases). Germline values: CDR1 KGHDR, CDR2 SFDVKD. V was pared by 2 bases and J by 1 base, with 17 bases between. The CDR3 is 19 residues long. The CDR3 sequence is CATSDSLGGRVSGANVLTF. The CDR3 region has the DNA TGTGCCACCAGTGATTCGTTGGGGGGGCGGGTGTCTGGGGCCAACGTCCTGACTTTC.

Only a few counts were recorded for this clonotype. Germline and junction disagree at one end, which may indicate a read error. The chain links TRBV19 to TRBJ2-7; 7 nucleotides match TRBD2. The CDR3 spans 13 residues. Germline V lookup: CDR1 LNHDA, CDR2 SQIVND (reference sequence). As DNA, the CDR3 is TGTGCCAGTAGTTTAGTATTGTGGCGGGAGCGCTCGTTC. Its protein is CASSLVLWRERSF.

The rearrangement links TRBV24-1 to TRBJ1-5, with 9 bases that match TRBD1. The CDR3 covers 14 residues. V lost 6 bases, J lost 8 bases, and 7 bases stayed unmatched. CDR1 and CDR2 (germline): KGHDR, SFDVKD. For the CDR3, the DNA is TGTGCCACCAGTCGACAGGGGGTCATGGAGCCCCAGCATTTT. Translated: CATSRQGVMEPQHF.

This chain connects TRBV11-1 to TRBJ2-3, with a tentative D call TRBD2 (5 bases). CDR3 length equals 16 residues. The ends were cut back, 7 bases at V and 0 bases at J, with 17 bases in the middle. Germline loops: CDR1 SGHAT, CDR2 FQDESV (reference sequence). CDR3 region: CASIRSAGSSTDTQYF. CDR3 nucleotides: TGTGCCAGCATCCGCTCGGCGGGTTCTAGCACAGATACGCAGTATTTT.

This clonotype was seen at least ten times. The chain has TRBV9 and TRBJ2-5; TRBD2 is a possible D gene (5 bases). V gave up 3 bases and J gave up 2 bases, with 17 bases separating them. The germline CDR1 and CDR2 sequences are SGDLS and YYNGEE. The CDR3 consists of 16 residues. CDR3 bases: TGTGCCAGCAGCGCCCCCGAAGGAGCGGAGCAAGAGACCCAGTACTTC. This gives the protein CASSAPEGAEQETQYF.

The V call is TRBV19, the J call TRBJ1-1; no firm D call. Germline V gives CDR1 LNHDA, CDR2 SQIVND (reference sequence). The CDR3 loop spans 14 amino acids. Between the trimmed V and J ends, which lost 5 bases and 3 bases, there was a span of 13 bases. The CDR3 reads CASSSLVGDTEAFF. The CDR3 nucleotides are TGTGCCAGTAGTTCCCTCGTGGGAGACACTGAAGCTTTCTTT.

The chain employs TRBV5-1 and TRBJ1-2, with 7 bases lining up with TRBD1. The V segment lost 4 bases and the J segment 6 bases; nucleotides outside the gene matches: 18. Germline V gene sequence: CDR1 SGHRS, CDR2 YFSETQ. The CDR3 has 17 residues. CDR3 sequence reads: CASSLTRGGTVGNGYTF. CDR3 DNA sequence: TGCGCCAGCAGCCTAACCCGAGGCGGGACAGTGGGAAATGGCTACACCTTC.

In this sample, this clonotype turned up many times. The rearrangement joins TRBV6-5 to TRBJ2-7; weak D call: TRBD1 (5 bases). CDR1 and CDR2 from the germline V gene are MNHEY and SVGAGI. This CDR3 has 16 residues. V was shortened by 0 bases and J by 1 base, with 13 bases between the two germline ends. Here the CDR3 reads CASSYSRRVGSYEQYF. The CDR3 DNA follows: TGTGCCAGCAGTTACTCCCGCAGGGTCGGATCCTACGAGCAGTACTTC.

This clonotype was counted many times. The chain has TRBV11-1 and TRBJ2-3; 9 bases match TRBD2. The ends lost 2 bases at V and 4 bases at J; junction bases unmatched: 7. Germline V lookup: CDR1 SGHAT, CDR2 FQDESV (reference sequence). The CDR3 runs 16 residues. For the CDR3, the DNA is TGTGCCAGCAGCTTAAGGCGGGGGGGCCGGTCAGATACGCAGTATTTT. Protein product: CASSLRRGGRSDTQYF. The whole variable domain, filled in from reference TRBV11-1 and TRBJ2-3, reads EAEVAQSPRYKITEKSQAVAFWCDPISGHATLYWYRQILGQGPELLVQFQDESVVDDSQLPKDRFSAERLKGVDSTLKIQPAELGDSAMYLCASSLRRGGRSDTQYFGPGTRLTVL.

The chain is built from TRBV7-3 and TRBJ2-5; 9 positions agree with TRBD1. V trimming: 8 bases; J trimming: 2 bases; junction bases outside the gene matches: 6. CDR3 length: 14 amino acids. CDR1 is SGHTA, CDR2 FQGTGA, per germline. DNA for the CDR3: TGTGCCAGCGGGGACAGGGACCCACAAGAGACCCAGTACTTC. Amino acid sequence: CASGDRDPQETQYF.

This clonotype was seen a handful of times. This chain joins TRBV15 and TRBJ1-4; D may be TRBD1 (5 bases). This CDR3 has 13 residues. V was pared by 7 bases and J by 13 bases, with 19 bases between. The germline gives CDR1 LNHNV, CDR2 YYDKDF (reference sequence). The DNA for the CDR3 is TGTGCCACCACCCCCGGACGGACACCAAGACTGTTTTTT. It translates to CATTPGRTPRLFF.

This chain uses TRBV14 with TRBJ2-3; a weak D match, TRBD1 (6 bases). The CDR3 is made up of 16 amino acids. With 0 bases removed from V and 2 bases from J, the gap between germline ends came to 12 bases. Germline V gives CDR1 SGHDN, CDR2 FVKESK. CDR3 residues: CASSQDRGLVTDTQYF. The CDR3 DNA follows: TGTGCCAGCAGCCAAGACAGGGGATTGGTCACAGATACGCAGTATTTT.

In its sample, this clonotype was seen a few times. The chain uses TRBV20-1 and TRBJ2-1; D perhaps matches TRBD2 (7 bases). This CDR3 is built from 14 residues. Germline V gives CDR1 DFQATT, CDR2 SNEGSKA (reference sequence). The chain's CDR3 is CSETPPSGGYEQFF. CDR3 nucleotide sequence: TGCAGCGAAACCCCCCCATCGGGGGGCTATGAGCAGTTCTTC.

The genes are TRBV20-1 and TRBJ1-2; D may be TRBD1 (5 bases). Per germline, CDR1 DFQATT and CDR2 SNEGSKA (reference sequence). V was pared by 0 bases and J by 1 base, with 6 bases between. This CDR3 has 13 amino acids. Here the CDR3 reads CSAREDSNYGYTF. The CDR3 DNA reads TGCAGTGCTAGAGAAGACAGTAACTATGGCTACACCTTC.

This chain links TRBV12-3 or TRBV12-4 with TRBJ2-2, with a weak D call TRBD2 (5 bases). CDR3 length equals 15 residues. V shed 2 bases and J shed 0 bases, with 7 bases lying between them. In nucleotides, the CDR3 is TGTGCCAGCAGTTTATACGGGGCGAACACCGGGGAGCTGTTTTTT. It translates to CASSLYGANTGELFF.